This record concerns one T cell receptor (beta chain) sequence. What was amplified from RNA transcripts were TCR beta CDR3 regions. HTBI primers were used for first-round RT-PCR of the TCR CDR3. TCRdb processed the multiplex PCR reads anew with MiXCR; each CDR3 protein has one entry. The sample holds hundreds of thousands of distinct CDR3 sequences, 45% seen once. Looked up from germline, CDR1 is DFQATT and CDR2 is SNEGSKA (reference sequence). With V trimmed by 3 bases and J by 5 bases, 9 bases remained unmatched. CDR3 size: 14 residues. This entry is derived from a study of T cells in Graves' hyperthyroidism and ophthalmopathy.

This TCR came from an adult man with Graves' disease, either hyperthyroidism or ophthalmopathy (not recorded which). What was sequenced was peripheral blood or thyroid tissue (not recorded which). This chain connects TRBV20-1 to TRBJ2-5; 7 bases match TRBD1. CDR3: CSARRDRRRETQYF. In DNA, the CDR3 is TGCAGTGCTAGGAGGGACAGAAGGCGGGAGACCCAGTACTTC.